The clone carrying this T cell receptor beta chain was seen a single time. Antigen unknown. At one end the junction does not follow the germline gene, possibly because of a read error. Participants with hyperthyroidism, aged 18 to 65, were newly diagnosed with under 2 months' duration. CDR3 length: 16 amino acids. Germline V gene lookup returns CDR1 WSHSY and CDR2 SAAADI. Scientists amplified the TCR beta CDR3 regions from RNA transcripts. First-round RT-PCR used HTBI primers; second-round multiplex PCR followed. From the multiplex PCR reads, TCRdb called clonotypes with MiXCR, one entry per CDR3 protein. The table lists over a million distinct CDR3 sequences, about 40% of them singletons, with more than 9.5% in the top ten. The sample belongs to a study of Graves' ophthalmopathy and Graves' hyperthyroidism. Study-wide results and caveats: Predictions made by the model for ophthalmopathy progression reached approximately 70% sensitivity and approximately 72% specificity. The 13-signature model separated ophthalmopathy from stable hyperthyroidism at approximately 91% sensitivity and roughly 80% specificity.

The genes are TRBV10-2 and TRBJ1-5; D is possibly TRBD1 (5 bases). The sequence was collected from an adult man with Graves' hyperthyroidism. Source material: peripheral blood or thyroid tissue (not recorded which). The CDR3 protein is CASRDSSGPGRQPQHF. CDR3 sequence (DNA): TGTGCCAGCAGGGATTCCTCGGGCCCTGGGCGTCAGCCCCAGCATTTT.